The 14 T cell receptor beta chains given below trace back to one sample, sequenced in a study of coeliac disease. The method was immunoSEQ multiplex PCR; TCRdb's version includes in-frame clones alone and lacks a portion of them. The data contain around 8,400 clones, 57% of them singletons. Material for sequencing was intraepithelial lymphocytes from the gut. The source is a woman aged 55-75 years with celiac disease.

This clone was detected only a few times. The V call is TRBV6-5, the J call TRBJ1-5; the D is unclear. This CDR3 has 14 amino acids. Germline V CDR1 and CDR2: MNHEY, SVGAGI. V was clipped by 5 bases and J by 3 bases, with 11 bases between them. This CDR3 reads CASSQEEFNQPQHF. The CDR3 DNA sequence: TGTGCCAGCAGTCAAGAGGAATTCAATCAGCCCCAGCATTTT.

This clone was seen once. The V and J genes are TRBV5-4 and TRBJ1-2; maybe TRBD1 (6 bases). Germline values: CDR1 SGHNT, CDR2 YYREEE (reference sequence). This CDR3 contains 13 residues. The V end was cut by 2 bases, the J end by 8 bases, with 13 bases between. The CDR3 sequence: CASSFRGQPGYTF. CDR3 nucleotides: TGTGCCAGCAGCTTTCGTGGACAGCCGGGCTACACCTTC.

The chain employs TRBV4-1 and TRBJ1-2; possibly TRBD1 for D (6 bases). CDR3 length: 16 amino acids. V was trimmed by 5 bases and J by 6 bases, leaving 22 bases between them. CDR1 is MGHRA, CDR2 YSYEKL, per germline. CDR3 amino acids: CASSFPPNRARDGYTF. The CDR3 DNA follows: TGCGCCAGCAGCTTTCCCCCTAACAGGGCAAGGGATGGCTACACCTTC.

This clone turned up a few times. The CDR3 spells CASSPLAVADEQYF. The DNA of the CDR3 is TGTGCCAGCAGTCCGCTAGCGGTAGCCGACGAGCAGTACTTC. The V and J genes are TRBV28 and TRBJ2-7, with 7 bases matching TRBD2. With V trimmed by 5 bases and J by 5 bases, 9 bases remained unmatched. CDR3 length: 14 amino acids. The germline gives CDR1 MDHEN, CDR2 SYDVKM.

This clone was detected only a few times. V is TRBV7-2 and J is TRBJ2-7, with 13 bases that match TRBD2. Germline V gene sequence: CDR1 SGHTA, CDR2 FQGNSA. Losses at the gene ends were 5 bases for V and 1 base for J; bases not matched to a gene: 11. This CDR3 has 18 amino acids. As DNA, the CDR3 is TGTGCCAGCAGCCCGGGACTAGCGGGGACTATTCGGTCCTACGAGCAGTACTTC. Protein product: CASSPGLAGTIRSYEQYF.

In this sample, this clone turned up a few times. The chain's CDR3 is CASSPFNTEAFF. In nucleotides, the CDR3 is TGTGCCAGCAGCCCCTTTAACACTGAAGCTTTCTTT. The rearrangement joins TRBV4-2 to TRBJ1-1; D remains ambiguous. This CDR3 has 12 residues. The V end was cut by 4 bases, the J end by 2 bases, with 5 bases between. Germline loops: CDR1 LGHNA, CDR2 YNFKEQ.

The gene calls are TRBV12-5 and TRBJ2-2; 7 bases align to TRBD1. The CDR3 covers 15 residues. Per the germline V gene, CDR1 is LGHNT and CDR2 is FRNRAP. Unmatched junction bases numbered 1, after V lost 1 base and J lost 2 bases. CDR3 in DNA: TGTGCTAGTGGTTTGGGACAGGGAAACACCGGGGAGCTGTTTTTT. It translates to CASGLGQGNTGELFF.

The gene calls are TRBV28 and TRBJ2-7; D call uncertain. This CDR3 contains 13 residues. Trimming left V 1 base short and J 6 bases short, with 10 bases between. Germline-derived CDR1 and CDR2 are MDHEN and SYDVKM. DNA for the CDR3: TGTGCCAGCAGTTTATCCCAGGTGATCGAGCAGTACTTC. It specifies CASSLSQVIEQYF. The whole variable domain, filled in from reference TRBV28 and TRBJ2-7, reads DVKVTQSSRYLVKRTGEKVFLECVQDMDHENMFWYRQDPGLGLRLIYFSYDVKMKEKGDIPEGYSVSREKKERFSLILESASTNQTSMYLCASSLSQVIEQYFGPGTRLTVT.

In nucleotides, the CDR3 is TGTGCCAGCAGCTTACGTAGGAGTGAAGAAAAACTGTTTTTT. This translates into CASSLRRSEEKLFF. The gene calls are TRBV11-2 and TRBJ1-4; no definite D call. The V end was cut by 2 bases, the J end by 8 bases, with 12 bases between. The CDR3 covers 14 residues. Germline CDR1 reads SGHAT; CDR2 reads FQNNGV. The complete variable domain, with remaining parts taken from reference TRBV11-2 and TRBJ1-4, reads EAGVAQSPRYKIIEKRQSVAFWCNPISGHATLYWYQQILGQGPKLLIQFQNNGVVDDSQLPKDRFSAERLKGVDSTLKIQPAKLEDSAVYLCASSLRRSEEKLFFGSGTQLSVL.

The chain uses TRBV5-4 and TRBJ1-1, with D maybe TRBD1 (5 bases). Germline V gene data show CDR1 as SGHNT and CDR2 as YYREEE (reference sequence). Trimming pared 5 bases from V and 5 bases from J, leaving 7 bases between. This CDR3 has 11 amino acids. This CDR3 is CASREGTEAFF. The DNA of the CDR3 is TGTGCCAGCAGGGAGGGGACTGAAGCTTTCTTT.

By frequency in the sample, this clone is medium-sized (0.01 to 0.1%). The chain employs TRBV6-5 and TRBJ2-2; D is unresolved. V lost 8 bases, J lost 2 bases, and 6 bases lay in between. The CDR3 is 12 residues long. The V gene's germline CDR1 is MNHEY and CDR2 SVGAGI. CDR3 sequence reads: CASSVNTGELFF. In nucleotides, the CDR3 is TGTGCCAGCTCTGTCAACACCGGGGAGCTGTTTTTT.

In this sample, this clone turned up a few times. The chain links TRBV5-1 to TRBJ2-7, with D possibly TRBD1 on 6 matching bases. V was shortened by 4 bases and J by 12 bases, with 17 bases between the two germline ends. The CDR3 length is 12 residues. The germline V gene encodes CDR1 SGHRS and CDR2 YFSETQ. The CDR3 DNA is TGCGCCAGCAGCCAGGACAGAGATTTGTTGTACTTC. It specifies CASSQDRDLLYF.

The chain couples TRBV7-6 to TRBJ2-7; TRBD2 matches at 7 bases. Germline V gene sequence: CDR1 SGHVS, CDR2 FNYEAQ. V lost 1 base and J lost 3; bases outside the gene matches: 9. The CDR3 is 16 amino acids. The CDR3 DNA is TGTGCCAGCAGCTTAGGAATCCCGGGGGGAGGCTACGAGCAGTACTTC. This codes for CASSLGIPGGGYEQYF.

This clone counts as medium-sized. This chain uses TRBV19 with TRBJ2-4, with 7 bases aligning to TRBD2. The CDR3 is 16 amino acids. Germline V gene lookup returns CDR1 LNHDA and CDR2 SQIVND (reference sequence). The ends lost 5 bases at V and 0 bases at J; junction bases unmatched: 7. The CDR3 coding sequence is TGTGCCAGTAGTGTCCGGGACTACCTAGCCAAAAACATTCAGTACTTC. This gives the protein CASSVRDYLAKNIQYF.